Listed here are 24 T cell receptor beta chains from one sample, sequenced in a study of human CD8 memory T cell subsets. By UMI-labeled 5' RACE, the TCR beta libraries were made. After re-calling the 5' RACE reads, TCRdb lists one entry per CDR3 protein, DNA absent. In total, the table holds fewer than 8,000 distinct CDR3 sequences. Sequencing was performed on CD8+ T cells from PBMCs. The receptor source for this set is a human donor in good health.

The chain uses TRBV7-9 and TRBJ2-3; TCRdb calls TRBD2, which cannot be checked without DNA. This CDR3 has 16 residues. In germline, CDR1 is SEHNR, CDR2 FQNEAQ (reference sequence). The CDR3 is CASRRLAGPQPDTQYF.

J is TRBJ2-5 and V is TRBV7-6. The germline V gene encodes CDR1 SGHVS and CDR2 FNYEAQ. This CDR3 comprises 15 residues. CDR3 sequence: CASSLAAQSQETQYF.

This chain uses TRBV20-1 with TRBJ2-7; the D call from TCRdb, TRBD2, cannot be confirmed without DNA. From germline, CDR1 is DFQATT and CDR2 SNEGSKA (reference sequence). The CDR3 runs to 15 residues. Here the CDR3 reads CSARAGASGYDEQYF.

The chain joins TRBV11-2 to TRBJ2-1; absent DNA, TCRdb's TRBD1 call cannot be checked. From germline, CDR1 is SGHAT and CDR2 FQNNGV. The CDR3 runs 14 residues. CDR3: CASSTPTVYNEQFF.

The V and J genes are TRBV7-3 and TRBJ2-3. Germline CDR1 reads SGHTA; CDR2 reads FQGTGA. This CDR3 is built from 14 residues. The CDR3 here is CASSSATSTDTQYF. Full variable domain (outside the CDR3, taken from reference TRBV7-3 and TRBJ2-3): GAGVSQTPSNKVTEKGKYVELRCDPISGHTALYWYRQSLGQGPEFLIYFQGTGAADDSGLPNDRFFAVRPEGSVSTLKIQRTERGDSAVYLCASSSATSTDTQYFGPGTRLTVL.

The gene calls are TRBV7-9 and TRBJ2-5; TCRdb reports TRBD1, a call that lacks DNA to check it against. CDR1 and CDR2 from the germline V gene are SEHNR and FQNEAQ (reference sequence). CDR3 length equals 17 residues. CDR3: CASSLDLTDRTQETQYF.

This chain uses TRBV5-1 with TRBJ2-3. Germline CDR1 SGHRS, CDR2 YFSETQ. The CDR3 consists of 16 residues. The CDR3 reads CASSPVSNWDTDTQYF.

By frequency, this clonotype is medium-sized (0.01 to 0.1%). The CDR3 spells CASSEAGESNNEQFF. J is TRBJ2-1 and V is TRBV2. Germline V gene data show CDR1 as SNHLY and CDR2 as FYNNEI. The CDR3 totals 15 residues. Supplemented by reference TRBV2 and TRBJ2-1, the full variable domain reads EPEVTQTPSHQVTQMGQEVILRCVPISNHLYFYWYRQILGQKVEFLVSFYNNEISEKSEIFDDQFSVERPDGSNFTLKIRSTKLEDSAMYFCASSEAGESNNEQFFGPGTRLTVL.

The V call is TRBV25-1, the J call TRBJ1-3. Germline V lookup: CDR1 MGHDK, CDR2 SYGVNS. CDR3 length equals 15 residues. The CDR3 protein is CASSGQEIPGNTIYF.

This clonotype is classed as medium-sized (0.01 to 0.1%) by frequency. This chain uses TRBV29-1 with TRBJ1-2; the TCRdb D gene call, TRBD1, has no DNA to confirm it. The germline gives CDR1 SQVTM, CDR2 ANQGSEA. The CDR3 length is 13 residues. This CDR3 is CSVEPREQDGYTF.

The gene calls are TRBV6-1 and TRBJ2-1; TCRdb reports TRBD1, a call that lacks DNA to check it against. The germline V gene encodes CDR1 MNHNS and CDR2 SASEGT. This CDR3 region has 14 residues. The CDR3 loop reads CASSEVLGGDPQFF.

The chain recombines TRBV29-1 with TRBJ2-3; as DNA is missing, the TRBD2 call by TCRdb cannot be tested. The germline V gene encodes CDR1 SQVTM and CDR2 ANQGSEA. This CDR3 is built from 15 residues. CDR3 amino acids: CSVGLAGDPTDTQYF.

This clonotype is deemed medium-sized by its frequency. V gene TRBV15 combines with J gene TRBJ1-2; lacking DNA, the TRBD1 call made by TCRdb goes unchecked. The CDR3 contains 12 residues. Germline values: CDR1 LNHNV, CDR2 YYDKDF (reference sequence). This CDR3 is CATSRERDGYTF.

The chain carries TRBV4-1 and TRBJ1-5; TCRdb outputs TRBD1, but without DNA this stays unchecked. The CDR3 is made up of 19 amino acids. CDR1 is MGHRA and CDR2 is YSYEKL in the germline V gene. The CDR3 sequence: CASSPDDWGTGISNQPQHF.

V is TRBV5-5 and J is TRBJ2-7; the TCRdb call, TRBD2, lacks DNA for checking. The length of the CDR3 is 13 residues. Germline CDR1 and CDR2: SGHKS and YYEKEE (reference sequence). Here the CDR3 reads CASSLEADYEQYF.

Its frequency marks this clonotype as medium-sized. The chain couples TRBV29-1 to TRBJ1-1; the TRBD1 assignment by TCRdb is unverifiable without DNA. The CDR3 has 14 amino acids. Germline V gene data show CDR1 as SQVTM and CDR2 as ANQGSEA. This CDR3 reads CSVAGSLKNTEAFF.

CDR3 in amino acids: CASSLVGPGELFF. The chain combines TRBV7-2 with TRBJ2-2. There are 13 residues in the CDR3. The germline V gene encodes CDR1 SGHTA and CDR2 FQGNSA.

This chain uses TRBV2 with TRBJ2-2. CDR1 is SNHLY, CDR2 FYNNEI, per germline. The CDR3 sequence is 11 residues long. The CDR3: CASSDTGELFF.

This chain connects TRBV7-2 to TRBJ1-2; with no DNA, the TCRdb D assignment of TRBD1 cannot be verified. The CDR3 is 16 amino acids. The germline gives CDR1 SGHTA, CDR2 FQGNSA. This chain's CDR3 is CASSSRARISNYGYTF.

The chain recombines TRBV5-5 with TRBJ2-4; with no DNA, the TCRdb D assignment of TRBD1 cannot be verified. This CDR3 is 15 amino acids long. From germline, CDR1 is SGHKS and CDR2 YYEKEE (reference sequence). The CDR3 loop is CASSTRDSLWDIQYF.

The chain employs TRBV28 and TRBJ2-7; TCRdb selects TRBD1, and the lack of DNA leaves this call unchecked. CDR1 MDHEN and CDR2 SYDVKM come from the germline V gene. The CDR3 runs to 15 residues. CDR3: CASTPRSGFIYEQYF. Looking up the rest from reference TRBV28 and TRBJ2-7 gives the full variable domain: DVKVTQSSRYLVKRTGEKVFLECVQDMDHENMFWYRQDPGLGLRLIYFSYDVKMKEKGDIPEGYSVSREKKERFSLILESASTNQTSMYLCASTPRSGFIYEQYFGPGTRLTVT.

This chain connects TRBV6-5 to TRBJ2-7; the TCRdb D gene call, TRBD1, has no DNA to confirm it. This CDR3 region has 13 residues. Germline V gives CDR1 MNHEY, CDR2 SVGAGI. The CDR3 loop reads CASSPGRRAEQYF.

Here the CDR3 reads CASSAWDNEKLFF. This chain joins TRBV9 and TRBJ1-4. Germline V gene sequence: CDR1 SGDLS, CDR2 YYNGEE. The CDR3 sequence is 13 residues long.

The chain combines TRBV24-1 with TRBJ2-1; TCRdb reports TRBD1, a call that lacks DNA to check it against. The CDR3 totals 14 residues. The germline gives CDR1 KGHDR, CDR2 SFDVKD. The CDR3: CATQQGEVYNEQFF.